These T cell receptor beta chains were read from a single sample in a study of blood T cell repertoires in COVID-19. Here immunoSEQ multiplex PCR was the method, and the copy in TCRdb shows in-frame clones only, minus some. The sample holds about 190,000 clones, around nine tenths seen once. The sequenced sample was peripheral blood. These receptors were obtained from a man in his forties with acute or convalescent COVID-19. Each CDR3 is given with its conserved first and last residue. The D gene is left open where the match is weak. A row's size may be missing; if present it is once, few, many or a size class.

V gene: TRBV19; J gene: TRBJ1-2; clone size: -; D gene: TRBD1; CDR3 protein: CASRDRDRYGYTF; CDR3 DNA: TGTGCCAGTAGGGACAGGGATAGGTATGGCTACACCTTC
V gene: TRBV11-3; J gene: TRBJ2-1; clone size: -; D gene: -; CDR3 protein: CASSYGRTSYNEQFF; CDR3 DNA: TGTGCCAGCAGCTATGGACGGACTTCCTACAATGAGCAGTTCTTC
V gene: TRBV4-3; J gene: TRBJ2-7; clone size: few; D gene: -; CDR3 protein: CASSHFREAYEQYF; CDR3 DNA: TGCGCCAGCAGCCACTTCAGGGAAGCCTACGAGCAGTACTTC
V gene: TRBV28; J gene: TRBJ2-7; clone size: -; D gene: -; CDR3 protein: CASSLGLSYEQYF; CDR3 DNA: TGTGCCAGCAGTTTGGGCCTCTCCTACGAGCAGTACTTC
V gene: TRBV7-6; J gene: TRBJ2-3; clone size: -; D gene: TRBD2; CDR3 protein: CASSLYGGSTDTQYF; CDR3 DNA: TGTGCCAGCAGCTTATACGGGGGGAGCACAGATACGCAGTATTTT
V gene: TRBV11-2; J gene: TRBJ1-3; clone size: -; D gene: -; CDR3 protein: CASSLVGTTGNTIYF; CDR3 DNA: TGTGCCAGCAGCTTAGTAGGGACTACTGGAAACACCATATATTTT
V gene: TRBV6-2/TRBV6-3; J gene: TRBJ2-3; clone size: -; D gene: -; CDR3 protein: CASSWSKRTDTQYF; CDR3 DNA: TGTGCCAGCAGTTGGAGCAAGCGCACAGATACGCAGTATTTT
V gene: TRBV2; J gene: TRBJ1-5; clone size: once; D gene: -; CDR3 protein: CASSETGRGNQPQHF; CDR3 DNA: TGTGCCAGCAGTGAAACGGGCAGGGGCAATCAGCCCCAGCATTTT
V gene: TRBV27; J gene: TRBJ2-3; clone size: -; D gene: -; CDR3 protein: CASSLLQKDTQYF; CDR3 DNA: TGTGCCAGCAGTTTATTACAAAAAGATACGCAGTATTTT
V gene: TRBV5-1; J gene: TRBJ2-7; clone size: -; D gene: -; CDR3 protein: CASSHGSRNEQYF; CDR3 DNA: TGCGCCAGCAGCCACGGATCGAGGAACGAGCAGTACTTC
V gene: TRBV2; J gene: TRBJ2-2; clone size: -; D gene: TRBD1; CDR3 protein: CASGDRENTGELFF; CDR3 DNA: TGTGCCAGCGGGGACAGGGAAAACACCGGGGAGCTGTTTTTT
V gene: TRBV3-1/TRBV3-2; J gene: TRBJ2-7; clone size: -; D gene: TRBD2; CDR3 protein: CASSPLLADSYEQYF; CDR3 DNA: TGTGCCAGCAGCCCCTTGCTAGCGGACTCCTACGAGCAGTACTTC
V gene: TRBV5-1; J gene: TRBJ2-5; clone size: -; D gene: TRBD2; CDR3 protein: CASSLDAASGQETQYF; CDR3 DNA: TGCGCCAGCAGCTTGGATGCGGCTAGCGGACAAGAGACCCAGTACTTC
V gene: TRBV14; J gene: TRBJ1-1; clone size: -; D gene: -; CDR3 protein: CASSQVSDTEAFF; CDR3 DNA: TGTGCCAGCAGCCAAGTAAGCGACACTGAAGCTTTCTTT
V gene: TRBV4-3; J gene: TRBJ2-1; clone size: -; D gene: -; CDR3 protein: CASSQEQQNFLQANEQFF; CDR3 DNA: TGCGCCAGCAGCCAAGAGCAACAGAACTTCCTCCAGGCGAATGAGCAGTTCTTC
V gene: TRBV28; J gene: TRBJ2-7; clone size: -; D gene: TRBD1; CDR3 protein: CASSWRDRGREQYF; CDR3 DNA: TGTGCCAGCAGTTGGAGGGACAGGGGGAGGGAGCAGTACTTC
V gene: TRBV5-8; J gene: TRBJ2-7; clone size: -; D gene: -; CDR3 protein: CASSLRGGDPYEQYF; CDR3 DNA: TGTGCCAGCAGCTTGCGAGGCGGGGACCCCTACGAGCAGTACTTC
V gene: TRBV7-2; J gene: TRBJ1-2; clone size: -; D gene: TRBD1; CDR3 protein: CASSLDRATGGYGYTF; CDR3 DNA: TGTGCCAGCAGCTTAGATCGCGCGACAGGGGGCTATGGCTACACCTTC
V gene: TRBV11-2; J gene: TRBJ2-7; clone size: -; D gene: -; CDR3 protein: CASSLELVSYYEQYF; CDR3 DNA: TGTGCCAGCAGCTTAGAACTAGTGTCCTACTACGAGCAGTACTTC
V gene: TRBV10-2; J gene: TRBJ1-2; clone size: -; D gene: TRBD1; CDR3 protein: CASSESSGGNYGYTF; CDR3 DNA: TGCGCCAGCAGTGAGTCGTCAGGGGGCAACTATGGCTACACCTTC
V gene: TRBV5-1; J gene: TRBJ2-5; clone size: once; D gene: TRBD2; CDR3 protein: CASGRAGEETQYF; CDR3 DNA: TGCGCCAGCGGCAGGGCGGGGGAAGAGACCCAGTACTTC